The sequence of this T cell receptor beta chain was determined in a study of T cells in Graves' hyperthyroidism and ophthalmopathy. RNA transcripts yielded amplified TCR beta CDR3 regions. Using the HTBI primer set, a first-round RT-PCR was run on the TCR CDR3. A single record per CDR3 protein comes from TCRdb applying MiXCR to the multiplex PCR reads. Of 500,000 to 550,000 distinct CDR3 sequences listed, just under 20% are singletons. This clonotype was counted ten times or more. Looked up from germline, CDR1 is WNHNN and CDR2 is SYGVQD (reference sequence). V trimming: 5 bases; J trimming: 4 bases; junction bases outside the gene matches: 5. The length of the CDR3 is 14 residues.

This sequence was found in a middle-aged man with Graves' ophthalmopathy. The chain links TRBV10-1 to TRBJ2-5; 9 bases agree with TRBD1. Sequenced material: blood. The CDR3 nucleotides read TGCGCCAGCAGTACAGGGGGCGCGGGAGAGACCCAGTACTTC. Amino acids: CASSTGGAGETQYF.